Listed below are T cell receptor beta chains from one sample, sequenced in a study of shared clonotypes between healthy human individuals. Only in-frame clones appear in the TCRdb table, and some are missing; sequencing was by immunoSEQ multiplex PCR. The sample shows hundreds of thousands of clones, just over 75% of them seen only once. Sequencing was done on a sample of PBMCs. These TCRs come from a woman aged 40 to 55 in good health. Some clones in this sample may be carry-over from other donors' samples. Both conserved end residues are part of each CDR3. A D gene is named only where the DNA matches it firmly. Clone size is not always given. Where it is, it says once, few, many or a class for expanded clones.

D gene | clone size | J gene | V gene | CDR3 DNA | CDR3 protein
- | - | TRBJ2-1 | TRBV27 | TGTGCCAGCAGTACGTTAGGGATTACGTACAATGAGCAGTTCTTC | CASSTLGITYNEQFF
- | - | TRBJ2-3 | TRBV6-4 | TGTGCCAGCAGTGACTCGATGGGACACGGCACAGATACGCAGTATTTT | CASSDSMGHGTDTQYF
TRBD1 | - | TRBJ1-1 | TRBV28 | TGTGCCAGCAGAGAGCAGGGGGCCGCCTCGGGGAACACTGAAGCTTTCTTT | CASREQGAASGNTEAFF
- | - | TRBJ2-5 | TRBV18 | TGTGCCAGCTCACCACGCAGGCAAGAGACCCAGTACTTC | CASSPRRQETQYF
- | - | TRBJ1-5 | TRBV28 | TGTGCCAGCAGTTTATGGCAGACGGAGCAGCCCCAGCATTTT | CASSLWQTEQPQHF
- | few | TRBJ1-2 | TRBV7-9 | TGTGCCAGCAGCCGGGCGGGCGGCTATGGCTACACCTTC | CASSRAGGYGYTF
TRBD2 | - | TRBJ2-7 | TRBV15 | TGTGCCACCAGCAGAGATCTGGCGGGGGGCTACGAGCAGTACTTC | CATSRDLAGGYEQYF
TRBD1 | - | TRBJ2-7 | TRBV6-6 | TGTGCCAGCAGTTACGGACAGGGCCACGAGCAGTACTTC | CASSYGQGHEQYF
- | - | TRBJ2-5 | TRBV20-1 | TGCAGTGCTAGAGACTTAGAGACCCAGTACTTC | CSARDLETQYF
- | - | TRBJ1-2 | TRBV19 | TGTGCCAGTAGTATAGGAGCAGGAAATACCTATGGCTACACCTTC | CASSIGAGNTYGYTF
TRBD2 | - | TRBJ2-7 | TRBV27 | TGTGCCAGCAGTCTAAGGACTAGCGGGAGGGCCAGATCGGGCGAGCAGTACTTC | CASSLRTSGRARSGEQYF
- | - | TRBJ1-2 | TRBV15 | TGTGCCACCAGCAGAGGGAGAGGGTATTATGGCTACACCTTC | CATSRGRGYYGYTF
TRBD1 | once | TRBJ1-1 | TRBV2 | TGTGCCAGCAAAATAGGGACAGGGGTAGGGACTGAAGCTTTCTTT | CASKIGTGVGTEAFF
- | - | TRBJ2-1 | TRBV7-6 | TGTGCCAGCAGTGGCAGGGCTCTTTACAATGAGCAGTTCTTC | CASSGRALYNEQFF
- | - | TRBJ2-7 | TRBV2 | TGTGCCAGCAGTGAACAGAATCGCGAGCAGTACTTC | CASSEQNREQYF
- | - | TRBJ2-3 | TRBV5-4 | TGTGCCAGCAGCTTGGCAGTTGCGGGGGCAACGCAGTATTTT | CASSLAVAGATQYF
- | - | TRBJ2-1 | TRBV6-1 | TGTGCCAGCAGTGAATGGGCGGGAAGGACATCAATTGGGCAGTTCTTC | CASSEWAGRTSIGQFF
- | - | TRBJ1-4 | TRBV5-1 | TGCGCCAGCAGCCCGCAGGGGACTAATGAAAAACTGTTTTTT | CASSPQGTNEKLFF
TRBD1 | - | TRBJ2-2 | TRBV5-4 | TGTGCCAGCACTTCCGGGACAGGGGGCGCGGTCACCGGGGAGCTGTTTTTT | CASTSGTGGAVTGELFF
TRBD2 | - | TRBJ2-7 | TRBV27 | TGTGCCAGCAGTTTCACTAGCGGAGCCCCTACCTACGAGCAGTACTTC | CASSFTSGAPTYEQYF
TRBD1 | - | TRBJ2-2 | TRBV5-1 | TGCGCCAGCAGCTTGGCCGGGACAGGGATGACCGGGGAGCTGTTTTTT | CASSLAGTGMTGELFF
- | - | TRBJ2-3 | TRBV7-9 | TGTGCCAGCAGCTTAGACCCTTTTCCGGCAGATACGCAGTATTTT | CASSLDPFPADTQYF